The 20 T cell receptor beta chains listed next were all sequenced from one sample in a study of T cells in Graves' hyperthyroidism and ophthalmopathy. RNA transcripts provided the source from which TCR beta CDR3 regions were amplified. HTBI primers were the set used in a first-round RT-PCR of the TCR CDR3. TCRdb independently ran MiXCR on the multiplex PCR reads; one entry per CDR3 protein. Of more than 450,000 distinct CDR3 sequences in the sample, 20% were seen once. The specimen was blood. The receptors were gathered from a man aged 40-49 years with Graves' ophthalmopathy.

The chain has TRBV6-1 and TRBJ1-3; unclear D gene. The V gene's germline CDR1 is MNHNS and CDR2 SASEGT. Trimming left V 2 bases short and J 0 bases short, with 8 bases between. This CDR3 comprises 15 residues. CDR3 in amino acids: CASSEYGDSGNTIYF. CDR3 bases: TGTGCCAGCAGTGAATACGGGGACTCTGGAAACACCATATATTTT.

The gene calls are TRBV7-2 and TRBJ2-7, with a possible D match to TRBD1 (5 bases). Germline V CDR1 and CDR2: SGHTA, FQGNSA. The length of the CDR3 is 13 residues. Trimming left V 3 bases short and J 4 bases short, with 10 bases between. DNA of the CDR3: TGTGCCAGCAGCTTCATGTACAGGTACGAGCAGTACTTC. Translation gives CASSFMYRYEQYF.

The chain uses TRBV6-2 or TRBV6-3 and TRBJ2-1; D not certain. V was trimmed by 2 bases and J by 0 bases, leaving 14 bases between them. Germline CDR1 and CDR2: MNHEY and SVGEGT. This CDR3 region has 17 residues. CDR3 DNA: TGTGCCAGCAGTTACGACAACGATCGAAGCTCCTACAATGAGCAGTTCTTC. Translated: CASSYDNDRSSYNEQFF.

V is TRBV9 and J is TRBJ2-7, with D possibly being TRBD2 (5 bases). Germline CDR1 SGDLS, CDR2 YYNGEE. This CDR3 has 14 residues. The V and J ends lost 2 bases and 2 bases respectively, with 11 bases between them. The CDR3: CASSVLDGTYEQYF. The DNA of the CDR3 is TGTGCCAGCAGCGTTTTAGACGGGACCTACGAGCAGTACTTC. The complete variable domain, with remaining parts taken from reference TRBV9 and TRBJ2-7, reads DSGVTQTPKHLITATGQRVTLRCSPRSGDLSVYWYQQSLDQGLQFLIQYYNGEERAKGNILERFSAQQFPDLHSELNLSSLELGDSALYFCASSVLDGTYEQYFGPGTRLTVT.

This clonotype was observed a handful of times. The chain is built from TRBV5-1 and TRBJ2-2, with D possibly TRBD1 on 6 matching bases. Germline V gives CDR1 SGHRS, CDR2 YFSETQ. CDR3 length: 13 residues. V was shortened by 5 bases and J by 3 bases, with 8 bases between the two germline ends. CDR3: CASRGQHTGELFF. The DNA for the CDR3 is TGCGCCAGCAGGGGACAACACACCGGGGAGCTGTTTTTT.

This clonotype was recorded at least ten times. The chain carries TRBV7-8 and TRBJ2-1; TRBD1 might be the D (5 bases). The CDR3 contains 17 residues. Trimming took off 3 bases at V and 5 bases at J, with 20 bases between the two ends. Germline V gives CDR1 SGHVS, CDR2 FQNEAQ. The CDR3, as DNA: TGTGCCAGCAGCTTTCCGGATCAGACAGAGGATGACAATGAGCAGTTCTTC. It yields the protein CASSFPDQTEDDNEQFF.

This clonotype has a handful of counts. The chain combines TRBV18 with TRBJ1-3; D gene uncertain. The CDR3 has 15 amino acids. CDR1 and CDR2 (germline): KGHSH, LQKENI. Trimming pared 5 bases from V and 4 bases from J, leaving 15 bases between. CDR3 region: CASSSVIDSGNTIYF. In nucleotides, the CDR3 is TGTGCCAGCTCATCGGTGATCGATTCGGGAAACACCATATATTTT. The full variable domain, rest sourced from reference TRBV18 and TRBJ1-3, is NAGVMQNPRHLVRRRGQEARLRCSPMKGHSHVYWYRQLPEEGLKFMVYLQKENIIDESGMPKERFSAEFPKEGPSILRIQQVVRGDSAAYFCASSSVIDSGNTIYFGEGSWLTVV.

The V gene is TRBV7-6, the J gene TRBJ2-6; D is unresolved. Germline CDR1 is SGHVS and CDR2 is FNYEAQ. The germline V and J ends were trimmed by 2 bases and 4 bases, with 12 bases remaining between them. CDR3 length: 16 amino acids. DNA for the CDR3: TGTGCCAGCAGCTTACGATCCGGGCCCGGGGCCAACGTCCTGACTTTC. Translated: CASSLRSGPGANVLTF.

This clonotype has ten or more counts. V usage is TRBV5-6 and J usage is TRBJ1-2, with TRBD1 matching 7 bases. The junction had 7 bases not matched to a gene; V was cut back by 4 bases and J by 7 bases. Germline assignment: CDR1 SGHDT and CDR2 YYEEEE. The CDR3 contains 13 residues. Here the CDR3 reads CASSTRGRAGYTF. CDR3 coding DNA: TGTGCCAGCAGCACGAGGGGGCGGGCTGGCTACACCTTC.

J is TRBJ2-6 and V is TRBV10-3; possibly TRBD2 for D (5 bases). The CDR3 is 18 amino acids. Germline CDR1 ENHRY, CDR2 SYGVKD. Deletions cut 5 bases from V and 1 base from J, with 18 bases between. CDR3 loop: CAISSPRGPISGANVLTF. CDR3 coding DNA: TGTGCCATCAGTTCCCCCCGGGGTCCGATATCTGGGGCCAACGTCCTGACTTTC.

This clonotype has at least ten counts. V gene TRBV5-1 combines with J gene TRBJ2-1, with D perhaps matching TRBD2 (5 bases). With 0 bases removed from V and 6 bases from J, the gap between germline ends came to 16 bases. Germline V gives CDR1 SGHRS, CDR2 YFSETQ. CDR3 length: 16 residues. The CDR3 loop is CASSLVTRSRANEQFF. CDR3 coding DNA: TGCGCCAGCAGCTTGGTCACGAGATCGCGGGCCAATGAGCAGTTCTTC.

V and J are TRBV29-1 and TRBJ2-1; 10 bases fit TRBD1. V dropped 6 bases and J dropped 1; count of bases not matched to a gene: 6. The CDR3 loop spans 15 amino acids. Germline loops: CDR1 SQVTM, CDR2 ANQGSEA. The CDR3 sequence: CSVDPGQGSYNEQFF. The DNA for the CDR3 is TGCAGCGTCGATCCGGGACAGGGGTCCTACAATGAGCAGTTCTTC.

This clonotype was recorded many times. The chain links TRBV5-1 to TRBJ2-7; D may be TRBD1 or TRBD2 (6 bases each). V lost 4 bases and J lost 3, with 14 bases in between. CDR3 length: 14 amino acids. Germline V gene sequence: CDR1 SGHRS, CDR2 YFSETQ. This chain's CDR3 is CASSPAGGGYEQYF. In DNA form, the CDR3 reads TGCGCCAGCAGCCCTGCAGGAGGGGGCTACGAGCAGTACTTC. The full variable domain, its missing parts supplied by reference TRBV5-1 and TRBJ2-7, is KAGVTQTPRYLIKTRGQQVTLSCSPISGHRSVSWYQQTPGQGLQFLFEYFSETQRNKGNFPGRFSGRQFSNSRSEMNVSTLELGDSALYLCASSPAGGGYEQYFGPGTRLTVT.

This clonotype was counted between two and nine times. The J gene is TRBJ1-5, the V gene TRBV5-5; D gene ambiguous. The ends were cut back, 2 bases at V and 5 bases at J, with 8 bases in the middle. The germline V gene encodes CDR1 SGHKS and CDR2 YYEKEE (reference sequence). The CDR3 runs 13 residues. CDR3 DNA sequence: TGTGCCAGCAGCTTCCAACCTGATCAGCCCCAGCATTTT. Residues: CASSFQPDQPQHF.

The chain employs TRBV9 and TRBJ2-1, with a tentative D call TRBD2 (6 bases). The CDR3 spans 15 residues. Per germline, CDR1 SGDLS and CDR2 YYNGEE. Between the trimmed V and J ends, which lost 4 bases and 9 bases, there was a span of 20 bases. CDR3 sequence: CASSSSGTAGSEQFF. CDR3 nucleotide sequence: TGTGCCAGCAGCTCGTCCGGGACGGCGGGGAGTGAGCAGTTCTTC.

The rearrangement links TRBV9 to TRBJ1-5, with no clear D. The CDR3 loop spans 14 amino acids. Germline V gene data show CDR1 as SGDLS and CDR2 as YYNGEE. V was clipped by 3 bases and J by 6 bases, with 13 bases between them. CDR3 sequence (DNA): TGTGCCAGCAGCGCCCAGGTGGAGGGTCAGCCCCAGCATTTT. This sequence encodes CASSAQVEGQPQHF.

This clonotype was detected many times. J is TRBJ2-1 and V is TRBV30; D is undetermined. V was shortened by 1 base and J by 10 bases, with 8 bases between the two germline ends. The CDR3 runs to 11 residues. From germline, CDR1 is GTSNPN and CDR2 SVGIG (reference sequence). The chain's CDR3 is CAWSERKEQFF. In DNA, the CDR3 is TGTGCCTGGAGTGAAAGGAAGGAGCAGTTCTTC. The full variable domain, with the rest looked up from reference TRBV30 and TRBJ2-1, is SQTIHQWPATLVQPVGSPLSLECTVEGTSNPNLYWYRQAAGRGLQLLFYSVGIGQISSEVPQNLSASRPQDRQFILSSKKLLLSDSGFYLCAWSERKEQFFGPGTRLTVL.

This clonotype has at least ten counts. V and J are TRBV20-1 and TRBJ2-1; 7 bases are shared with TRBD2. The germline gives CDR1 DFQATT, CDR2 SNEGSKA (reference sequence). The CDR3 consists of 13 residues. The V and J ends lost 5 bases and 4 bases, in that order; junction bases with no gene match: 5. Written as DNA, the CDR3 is TGCAGTGCTCGGGGAGGGACTTACAATGAGCAGTTCTTC. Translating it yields CSARGGTYNEQFF.

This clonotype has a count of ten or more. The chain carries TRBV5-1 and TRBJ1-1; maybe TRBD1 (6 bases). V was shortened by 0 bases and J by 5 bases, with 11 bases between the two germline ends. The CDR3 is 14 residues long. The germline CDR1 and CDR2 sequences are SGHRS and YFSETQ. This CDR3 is CASSLAGGGTEAFF. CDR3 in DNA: TGCGCCAGCAGCTTGGCGGGAGGGGGAACTGAAGCTTTCTTT.

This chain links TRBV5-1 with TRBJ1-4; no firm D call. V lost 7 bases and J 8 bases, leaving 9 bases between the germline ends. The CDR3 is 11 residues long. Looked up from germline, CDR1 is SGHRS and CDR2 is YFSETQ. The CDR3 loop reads CASGGKEKLFF. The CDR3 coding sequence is TGCGCCAGCGGAGGGAAGGAAAAACTGTTTTTT.